What follows are 10 T cell receptor beta chains derived from one specimen sequenced in a study of blood T cell repertoires in COVID-19. The assay was immunoSEQ multiplex PCR, and TCRdb's table has in-frame clones only and misses some. This repertoire shows fewer than 75,000 clones, over 80% found once; its top ten account for over 40%. The sequenced sample consisted of peripheral blood. The receptors were sampled from a human donor in a cohort sampled during active COVID-19.

The chain recombines TRBV11-3 with TRBJ1-4; possible D gene TRBD1, 6 bases. Trimming cost V 6 bases and J 5 bases, with 13 bases left between them. The CDR3 runs to 14 residues. From germline, CDR1 is SGHNT and CDR2 YENEEA. For the CDR3, the DNA is TGTGCCAGCAGTCTGGACAGACTGAATGAAAAACTGTTTTTT. Protein product: CASSLDRLNEKLFF.

The chain is built from TRBV12-3 or TRBV12-4 and TRBJ1-1, with D unclear. V was shortened by 2 bases and J by 2 bases, with 6 bases between the two germline ends. The CDR3 runs 13 residues. CDR3 in amino acids: CASSLYRNTEAFF. The CDR3 DNA reads TGTGCCAGCAGTTTATATAGAAACACTGAAGCTTTCTTT.

The rearrangement links TRBV10-3 to TRBJ2-2, with 9 bases fitting TRBD2. Trimming took 4 bases from V and 1 from J; bases not matched to a gene: 4. Germline-derived CDR1 and CDR2 are ENHRY and SYGVKD. This CDR3 is built from 16 residues. CDR3 loop: CAISGGSGGNTGELFF. CDR3 in DNA: TGTGCCATCAGTGGCGGTAGCGGGGGGAACACCGGGGAGCTGTTTTTT.

The chain uses TRBV18 and TRBJ1-2, with D tentatively TRBD1 (6 bases). Looked up from germline, CDR1 is KGHSH and CDR2 is LQKENI. V was clipped by 3 bases and J by 7 bases, with 15 bases between them. CDR3 length equals 14 residues. This CDR3 reads CASSPTTGLSGYTF. In DNA form, the CDR3 reads TGTGCCAGCTCACCCACCACAGGGTTAAGTGGCTACACCTTC.

The DNA for the CDR3 is TGTGCCAGCAGTTTGAGTAGCAGACCCCCCCCAGATACGCAGTATTTT. Translated: CASSLSSRPPPDTQYF. V gene TRBV27 combines with J gene TRBJ2-3; D not certain. V was trimmed by 3 bases and J by 4 bases, leaving 17 bases between them. Germline assignment: CDR1 MNHEY and CDR2 SMNVEV (reference sequence). The length of the CDR3 is 16 residues.

The rearrangement links TRBV27 to TRBJ2-1; D is unresolved. This CDR3 contains 12 residues. The V and J ends lost 0 bases and 8 bases respectively, with 5 bases between them. Per germline, CDR1 MNHEY and CDR2 SMNVEV (reference sequence). CDR3 nucleotides: TGTGCCAGCAGTTTATCCGGTGATGAGCAGTTCTTC. Its protein product is CASSLSGDEQFF.

The CDR3 region is CASRGAVQKQYF. DNA for the CDR3: TGTGCCAGCCGAGGAGCAGTTCAAAAGCAGTACTTC. The chain has TRBV25-1 and TRBJ2-7, with no clear D. This CDR3 has 12 residues. The ends were cut back, 8 bases at V and 8 bases at J, with 16 bases in the middle. Germline loops: CDR1 MGHDK, CDR2 SYGVNS.

This chain joins TRBV27 and TRBJ2-2, with a weak D call TRBD2 (5 bases). This CDR3 has 17 amino acids. Trimming removed 7 bases from V and 8 bases from J, with 26 bases in between. Germline V gene sequence: CDR1 MNHEY, CDR2 SMNVEV (reference sequence). The CDR3 loop is CASTPSPGFRSTGELFF. The CDR3 DNA sequence: TGTGCCAGCACCCCCTCCCCGGGGTTTAGGTCCACTGGGGAGCTGTTTTTT.

This clone was seen a single time. The genes are TRBV7-3 and TRBJ1-2; the D gene is possibly TRBD1 (6 bases). The germline V gene encodes CDR1 SGHTA and CDR2 FQGTGA. V lost 2 bases to trimming and J lost 6 bases, with 16 bases between them. This CDR3 is 15 amino acids long. Here the CDR3 DNA reads TGTGCCAGCAGCTTAGGGGGCGCGAGTACGGATGGCTACACCTTC. This gives the protein CASSLGGASTDGYTF.

The chain recombines TRBV4-1 with TRBJ1-2, with a weak D call TRBD1 (6 bases). Trimming removed 4 bases at V and 4 bases at J, with 16 bases between. CDR1 is MGHRA and CDR2 is YSYEKL in the germline V gene. The CDR3 totals 15 residues. Here the CDR3 reads CASSPTPQGIYGYTF. CDR3 coding DNA: TGCGCCAGCAGCCCCACCCCACAGGGTATCTATGGCTACACCTTC.